The 6 T cell receptor beta chains listed next were all sequenced from one sample in a study of blood T cell repertoires in COVID-19. The protocol was immunoSEQ multiplex PCR, while the TCRdb copy is restricted to in-frame clones and leaves out a portion. Of about 190,000 clones in the sample, more than 85% were seen once. The sample taken for sequencing was peripheral blood. These receptors all stem from a man between 70 and 80 years old with active or convalescent COVID-19.

This chain connects TRBV28 to TRBJ2-2; 8 bases map to TRBD2. The CDR3 extends over 14 amino acids. The germline CDR1 and CDR2 sequences are MDHEN and SYDVKM. J lost 5 bases, V lost 11 bases, and 10 bases had no gene match. The chain's CDR3 is CAHRGGARTGELFF. CDR3 sequence (DNA): TGTGCCCACCGGGGGGGGGCGCGGACCGGGGAGCTGTTTTTT.

The chain employs TRBV6-2 or TRBV6-3 and TRBJ2-3; TRBD1 matches at 11 bases. The germline V gene has CDR1 MNHEY and CDR2 SVGEGT. The V gene end was trimmed by 5 bases and the J gene end by 2 bases; junction bases not matched to a gene: 9. The CDR3 spans 17 residues. CDR3 nucleotide sequence: TGTGCCAGCAGTCTCCGAGGACAGGGGGCGAACACAGATACGCAGTATTTT. It is translated as CASSLRGQGANTDTQYF.

The chain is built from TRBV18 and TRBJ2-7; 7 bases map to TRBD1. The trim removed 0 bases at V and 5 bases at J, leaving 13 bases unmatched. The CDR3 is 17 residues long. CDR1 and CDR2 from the germline V gene are KGHSH and LQKENI. CDR3 region: CASSPPGSNTGANEQYF. CDR3 nucleotides: TGTGCCAGCTCACCACCGGGGTCTAACACAGGGGCGAACGAGCAGTACTTC.

CDR3 nucleotide sequence: TGTGCCATCAGTGAGTCCACTATCTACCCACCCTCCTACGAGCAGTACTTC. Protein product: CAISESTIYPPSYEQYF. This chain links TRBV10-3 with TRBJ2-7; D uncertain. The germline V gene encodes CDR1 ENHRY and CDR2 SYGVKD. V was shortened by 0 bases and J by 0 bases, with 15 bases between the two germline ends. CDR3 size: 17 residues.

The count of this clone is one. The chain recombines TRBV4-3 with TRBJ2-3, with a weak D call TRBD2 (6 bases). Trimming pared 5 bases from V and 2 bases from J, leaving 14 bases between. Germline-derived CDR1 and CDR2 are LGHNA and YSLEER. This CDR3 spans 15 amino acids. The CDR3 DNA sequence: TGCGCCAGCAGCAAGGGACTGTCTTACACAGATACGCAGTATTTT. This gives the protein CASSKGLSYTDTQYF.

This chain connects TRBV28 to TRBJ2-7, with 7 bases aligning to TRBD2. The V and J ends lost 8 bases and 2 bases, in that order; junction bases with no gene match: 12. Germline lookup yields CDR1 MDHEN and CDR2 SYDVKM. The CDR3 runs 15 residues. The CDR3 protein is CASLPPFGGAYEQYF. In DNA form, the CDR3 reads TGTGCCAGCCTACCTCCTTTTGGGGGGGCCTACGAGCAGTACTTC.